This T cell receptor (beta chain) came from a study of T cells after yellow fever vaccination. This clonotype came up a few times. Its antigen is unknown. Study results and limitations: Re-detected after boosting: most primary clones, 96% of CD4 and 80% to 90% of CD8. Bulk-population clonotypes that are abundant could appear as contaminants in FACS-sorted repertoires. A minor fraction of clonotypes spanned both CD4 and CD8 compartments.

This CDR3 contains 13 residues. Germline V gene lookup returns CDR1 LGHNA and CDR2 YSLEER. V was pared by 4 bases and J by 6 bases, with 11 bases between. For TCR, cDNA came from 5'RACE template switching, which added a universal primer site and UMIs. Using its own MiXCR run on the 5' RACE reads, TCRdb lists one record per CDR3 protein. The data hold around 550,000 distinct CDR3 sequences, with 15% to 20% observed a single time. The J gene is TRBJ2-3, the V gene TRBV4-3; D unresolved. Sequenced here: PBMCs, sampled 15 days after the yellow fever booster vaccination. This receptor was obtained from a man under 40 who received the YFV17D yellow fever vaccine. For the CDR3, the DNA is TGCGCCAGCAGCCCTCGACTGGAGGATACGCAGTATTTT. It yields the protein CASSPRLEDTQYF.